These 8 T cell receptor beta chains were all obtained from the same sample, sequenced in a study of blood T cell repertoires in COVID-19. This table comes from immunoSEQ multiplex PCR, and its TCRdb copy is limited to in-frame clones, with some not included. The sample has about 120,000 clones; about 80% are singletons. Sequencing input: peripheral blood. These receptors all come from a man between 60 and 75 years old with active or convalescent COVID-19.

This clone has a handful of counts. The rearrangement joins TRBV18 to TRBJ1-1; 9 nucleotides line up with TRBD1. From germline, CDR1 is KGHSH and CDR2 LQKENI. The CDR3 covers 15 residues. With 6 bases clipped from V and 1 base from J, the junction kept 6 bases outside the gene matches. The CDR3 DNA reads as TGTGCCAGCTCCCCGGGACAGGGCCGGAACACTGAAGCTTTCTTT. Translated, it gives CASSPGQGRNTEAFF.

The sample holds one count of this clone. This chain uses TRBV4-2 with TRBJ1-2, with 8 positions matching TRBD1. J gave up 5 bases and V 0 bases, and 8 bases lay outside the gene matches. This CDR3 is built from 16 residues. CDR1 LGHNA and CDR2 YNFKEQ come from the germline V gene. The DNA for the CDR3 is TGTGCCAGCAGCCAAGATCGGACAGGGCTGGGATATGGCTACACCTTC. It codes for CASSQDRTGLGYGYTF.

The chain carries TRBV11-2 and TRBJ2-3, with D perhaps matching TRBD2 (6 bases). This CDR3 is 12 amino acids long. The germline V gene encodes CDR1 SGHAT and CDR2 FQNNGV. Trimming removed 3 bases from V and 5 bases from J, with 6 bases in between. CDR3 coding DNA: TGTGCCAGCAGCTTGGGGGGAGATACGCAGTATTTT. Its translation: CASSLGGDTQYF.

The CDR3 spells CASSQVRDISYNEQFF. CDR3 coding DNA: TGTGCCAGCAGCCAAGTAAGGGACATCTCCTACAATGAGCAGTTCTTC. The rearrangement links TRBV3-1 (or the pseudogene TRBV3-2) to TRBJ2-1; tentative D call: TRBD1 (6 bases). The CDR3 contains 16 residues. Germline V gene data show CDR1 as LGHDT and CDR2 as YNNKEL (reference sequence). Trimming shortened V by 1 base and J by 0 bases, and 10 bases separated the two germline ends.

This clone was recorded once. Written as DNA, the CDR3 is TGTGCCAGCAGTGATCGAGGGAATAGCAATCAGCCCCAGCATTTT. This gives the protein CASSDRGNSNQPQHF. The gene calls are TRBV2 and TRBJ1-5; no firm D call. There are 15 residues in the CDR3. Deletions cut 3 bases from V and 0 bases from J, with 9 bases between. Germline V CDR1 and CDR2: SNHLY, FYNNEI.

The V and J genes are TRBV24-1 and TRBJ2-4; no reliable D call. In germline, CDR1 is KGHDR, CDR2 SFDVKD. Trimming removed 5 bases from V and 1 base from J, with 8 bases in between. The CDR3 is 14 amino acids. The CDR3 sequence is CATSGHGAKNIQYF. CDR3 nucleotide sequence: TGTGCCACCAGTGGGCACGGGGCCAAAAACATTCAGTACTTC.

The chain carries TRBV19 and TRBJ2-1; tentative D call: TRBD2 (6 bases). V dropped 3 bases and J dropped 9 bases, with 30 bases sitting between them. Per the germline V gene, CDR1 is LNHDA and CDR2 is SQIVND (reference sequence). This CDR3 is 19 amino acids long. DNA for the CDR3: TGTGCCAGTAGTATGGGATTGGGCGGGGCTTCGGGTCGGATCGGTGAGCAGTTCTTC. Translated, it gives CASSMGLGGASGRIGEQFF.

The V gene is TRBV19, the J gene TRBJ2-6; 7 bases are a match to TRBD2. Per the germline V gene, CDR1 is LNHDA and CDR2 is SQIVND (reference sequence). CDR3 length: 16 amino acids. V lost 5 bases and J lost 2; bases outside the gene matches: 6. CDR3 in amino acids: CASSGQGGPGANVLTF. Written as DNA, the CDR3 is TGTGCCAGTAGTGGGCAGGGAGGGCCTGGGGCCAACGTCCTGACTTTC.